This entry is about one T cell receptor beta chain. Its antigen is as yet unknown. Only in-frame clones appear in the TCRdb table, and some are missing; sequencing was by immunoSEQ multiplex PCR. This sample carries approximately 6,500 clones, less than 65% of them seen once, and the ten largest clones take about 15%. These data originate in a study of siplizumab effects on memory and regulatory T cells. Study findings and constraints: Mappable alloreactive CD4+ clones came from Treg cells roughly 65% of the time on average with siplizumab, against roughly 27% in controls. The majority of clones, roughly 75-97% of proliferating CD4+ or CD8+ clones, lacked an assignable naive or memory phenotype.

This CDR3 comprises 16 residues. V gave up 0 bases and J gave up 1 base, with 10 bases separating them. Germline assignment: CDR1 LGHNA and CDR2 YSLEER. Sequencing was performed on effector memory CD8+ T cells sorted from blood. The subset denotes: unstimulated CD8+ effector memory T cells. The chain carries TRBV4-3 and TRBJ2-1; D is possibly TRBD1 or TRBD2 (6 bases each). This receptor was taken from a human donor in good health. CDR3 in DNA: TGCGCCAGCAGCCAAGATGGAGGGGGGTCCTACAATGAGCAGTTCTTC. It yields the protein CASSQDGGGSYNEQFF.